The next 27 T cell receptor beta chains were all read from a single sample in a study of blood T cell repertoires in COVID-19. Here immunoSEQ multiplex PCR was the method, and the copy in TCRdb shows in-frame clones only, minus some. The repertoire includes about 150,000 clones, more than 75% of them detected once, and around 6.1% sits in the top ten. The sample comprised peripheral blood. These receptors all come from an elderly man with acute or convalescent COVID-19.

This clone was seen only once. The chain carries TRBV5-1 and TRBJ1-1; D perhaps matches TRBD1 (5 bases). Germline assignment: CDR1 SGHRS and CDR2 YFSETQ. Trimming pared 1 base from V and 0 bases from J, leaving 10 bases between. CDR3 length equals 15 residues. The CDR3 sequence: CASSLRGRVNTEAFF. The CDR3, as DNA: TGCGCCAGCAGCTTGAGGGGCAGGGTGAACACTGAAGCTTTCTTT.

The CDR3 nucleotides read TGTGCCAGCATGGGGAGGGCGGGTGACAATGAGCAGTTCTTC. Translated: CASMGRAGDNEQFF. The rearrangement links TRBV5-4 to TRBJ2-1; 7 nucleotides agree with TRBD2. With 6 bases clipped from V and 5 bases from J, the junction kept 8 bases outside the gene matches. CDR3 length: 14 amino acids. CDR1 SGHNT and CDR2 YYREEE come from the germline V gene (reference sequence).

The V call is TRBV28, the J call TRBJ1-5; possible D gene TRBD1, 5 bases. This CDR3 comprises 15 residues. Germline V gene sequence: CDR1 MDHEN, CDR2 SYDVKM. Trimming removed 5 bases at V and 2 bases at J, with 13 bases between. The CDR3 spells CASSPPGGGNQPQHF. The CDR3 DNA reads as TGTGCCAGCAGTCCCCCGGGGGGAGGCAATCAGCCCCAGCATTTT.

This chain uses TRBV5-1 with TRBJ1-4; perhaps TRBD1 as D (6 bases). This CDR3 spans 15 amino acids. V lost 1 base and J lost 6, with 13 bases in between. Germline CDR1 and CDR2: SGHRS and YFSETQ. As DNA, the CDR3 is TGCGCCAGCAGCTTGACGGCCAGGGGAGATGAAAAACTGTTTTTT. Encoded protein: CASSLTARGDEKLFF.

V is TRBV29-1 and J is TRBJ2-3; the match to TRBD2 covers 13 bases. Germline assignment: CDR1 SQVTM and CDR2 ANQGSEA. The CDR3 extends over 20 amino acids. J was trimmed by 5 bases and V by 7 bases; bases with no gene match: 24. In nucleotides, the CDR3 is TGCAGCGCTAAGAGGGTCCCCGGACTAGCGGGGGCCATCGGTGGAGATACGCAGTATTTT. Translating gives CSAKRVPGLAGAIGGDTQYF.

The chain carries TRBV6-5 and TRBJ1-5, with 12 bases aligning to TRBD1. The germline CDR1 and CDR2 sequences are MNHEY and SVGAGI. V shed 6 bases, J shed 6 bases, and the junction held 6 bases outside the gene matches. This CDR3 region has 15 residues. CDR3 residues: CASRGTGGIVQPQHF. The CDR3, as DNA: TGTGCCAGCAGGGGGACAGGGGGCATAGTTCAGCCCCAGCATTTT.

V usage is TRBV6-5 and J usage is TRBJ1-5; 8 positions match TRBD1. The CDR3 contains 13 residues. The V gene's germline CDR1 is MNHEY and CDR2 SVGAGI. J was trimmed by 6 bases and V by 8 bases; bases with no gene match: 6. The CDR3: CASLRQGTQPQHF. The DNA of the CDR3 is TGTGCCAGCTTACGACAGGGGACTCAGCCCCAGCATTTT.

This chain connects TRBV5-6 to TRBJ1-6, with 7 bases identical to TRBD1. Germline V gene data show CDR1 as SGHDT and CDR2 as YYEEEE. V dropped 3 bases and J dropped 4; count of bases not matched to a gene: 7. The CDR3 is 16 residues long. The CDR3 sequence is CASSSTTGSYNSPLHF. CDR3 bases: TGTGCCAGCAGCTCAACGACAGGGTCGTATAATTCACCCCTCCACTTT.

The CDR3 sequence: CAISLGGLAGGGEQYF. In DNA form, the CDR3 reads TGTGCCATCAGTCTAGGTGGACTAGCGGGAGGGGGAGAGCAGTACTTC. The rearrangement uses TRBV10-3 and TRBJ2-7; 15 nucleotides match TRBD2. Germline V gene data show CDR1 as ENHRY and CDR2 as SYGVKD. The CDR3 is made up of 16 amino acids. The trim removed 5 bases at V and 7 bases at J, leaving 9 bases unmatched.

This rearrangement joins TRBV2 to TRBJ1-5; the D gene is possibly TRBD1 (5 bases). CDR3 length: 18 amino acids. The V and J ends lost 4 bases and 0 bases respectively, with 19 bases between them. Germline CDR1 and CDR2: SNHLY and FYNNEI. The CDR3 loop is CASSAAQRGSYSNQPQHF. In nucleotides, the CDR3 is TGTGCCAGCAGTGCCGCCCAAAGGGGATCGTATAGCAATCAGCCCCAGCATTTT.

This sequence joins TRBV14 and TRBJ1-2; D is perhaps TRBD1 (6 bases). Germline V lookup: CDR1 SGHDN, CDR2 FVKESK. Trimming shortened V by 2 bases and J by 2 bases, and 12 bases separated the two germline ends. CDR3 length: 15 residues. CDR3: CASSQLQGANYGYTF. DNA of the CDR3: TGTGCCAGCAGCCAACTACAGGGCGCGAACTATGGCTACACCTTC.

V is TRBV29-1 and J is TRBJ2-1; 14 bases fit TRBD2. CDR1 is SQVTM, CDR2 ANQGSEA, per germline. Trimming cost V 6 bases and J 15 bases; bases outside gene matches: 13. This CDR3 comprises 14 residues. The CDR3: CSVARGLAGAHGFF. The CDR3 bases are TGCAGCGTGGCCAGGGGACTAGCGGGGGCCCACGGGTTCTTC.

This clone has just one count. This chain connects TRBV5-1 to TRBJ2-7; 9 nucleotides agree with TRBD1. Looked up from germline, CDR1 is SGHRS and CDR2 is YFSETQ. The CDR3 contains 17 residues. V lost 0 bases to trimming and J lost 2 bases; unmatched junction nucleotides: 9. The DNA of the CDR3 is TGCGCCAGCAGCTTGGTTTTATCGGGGGACAGGGCCTACGAGCAGTACTTC. Amino acid sequence: CASSLVLSGDRAYEQYF.

This rearrangement joins TRBV11-3 to TRBJ2-1, with D hard to call. The germline V gene encodes CDR1 SGHNT and CDR2 YENEEA. The CDR3 sequence is 14 residues long. V lost 5 bases and J lost 6, with 14 bases in between. Written as DNA, the CDR3 is TGTGCCAGCAGCCCCAGGTCCCGTCCCAATGAGCAGTTCTTC. This encodes CASSPRSRPNEQFF.

This CDR3 is CSAGALRGPNEQFF. DNA of the CDR3: TGCAGCGCTGGGGCTTTAAGGGGGCCCAATGAGCAGTTCTTC. The chain joins TRBV29-1 to TRBJ2-1; TRBD1 matches at 7 bases. Unmatched junction bases numbered 12, after V lost 7 bases and J lost 6 bases. Germline assignment: CDR1 SQVTM and CDR2 ANQGSEA. The length of the CDR3 is 14 residues.

This clone was counted a single time. This sequence joins TRBV18 and TRBJ1-1; weak D call: TRBD1 (6 bases). The V end lost 3 bases, the J end lost 1 base, and 9 bases lay between the germline ends. Germline V gene lookup returns CDR1 KGHSH and CDR2 LQKENI. The CDR3 has 14 amino acids. DNA of the CDR3: TGTGCCAGCTCACCGGGGACACCGAACACTGAAGCTTTCTTT. It codes for CASSPGTPNTEAFF.

This clone has a single count. The chain recombines TRBV28 with TRBJ1-2; 9 nucleotides agree with TRBD1. The CDR3 sequence is 15 residues long. Germline V gene data show CDR1 as MDHEN and CDR2 as SYDVKM. V dropped 5 bases and J dropped 3; count of bases not matched to a gene: 7. Here the CDR3 reads CASSGEGQGYYGYTF. The CDR3 DNA follows: TGTGCCAGCAGTGGCGAGGGACAGGGCTACTATGGCTACACCTTC.

V is TRBV5-4 and J is TRBJ2-1, with 9 bases that match TRBD2. CDR1 and CDR2 (germline): SGHNT, YYREEE (reference sequence). V shed 4 bases and J 0 bases; nucleotides not matched to a gene: 2. The CDR3 spans 15 residues. The CDR3 nucleotides are TGTGCCAGCAGCCATAGCGGGAGCTCCTACAATGAGCAGTTCTTC. This sequence encodes CASSHSGSSYNEQFF.

The count of this clone is one. V and J are TRBV2 and TRBJ2-7, with D perhaps matching TRBD1 (6 bases). V was pared by 5 bases and J by 0 bases, with 11 bases between. Germline V gene lookup returns CDR1 SNHLY and CDR2 FYNNEI. CDR3 length: 14 residues. The CDR3 DNA sequence: TGTGCCAGCAGTCGACAGGTGAGCTCCTACGAGCAGTACTTC. It yields the protein CASSRQVSSYEQYF.

V usage is TRBV5-1 and J usage is TRBJ1-1, with TRBD1 matching over 9 bases. The CDR3 has 15 residues. Germline V gene data show CDR1 as SGHRS and CDR2 as YFSETQ. V was clipped by 4 bases and J by 0 bases; unmatched bases: 4. The DNA for the CDR3 is TGCGCCAGCAGCCTACAGGGGGCCCTGAACACTGAAGCTTTCTTT. Amino acids: CASSLQGALNTEAFF.

The table lists this clone with a few counts. The gene calls are TRBV7-2 and TRBJ1-2, with 11 nucleotides matching TRBD1. Germline CDR1 reads SGHTA; CDR2 reads FQGNSA. V shed 6 bases and J 8 bases; nucleotides not matched to a gene: 8. The CDR3 runs to 14 residues. The DNA for the CDR3 is TGTGCCAGCAGTACCGGACAGGGGGCGAGCGGCTACACCTTC. This codes for CASSTGQGASGYTF.

The genes are TRBV11-1 and TRBJ2-5, with TRBD2 matching over 13 bases. CDR1 is SGHAT and CDR2 is FQDESV in the germline V gene (reference sequence). Trimming took 5 bases from V and 1 from J; bases not matched to a gene: 4. The CDR3 runs 16 residues. CDR3 nucleotide sequence: TGTGCCAGCAGCCTAACTAGCGGGGGGGGCCAAGAGACCCAGTACTTC. As protein: CASSLTSGGGQETQYF.

V usage is TRBV5-4 and J usage is TRBJ2-2, with TRBD2 matching 10 bases. The V segment lost 1 base and the J segment 6 bases; nucleotides outside the gene matches: 3. Germline V gene lookup returns CDR1 SGHNT and CDR2 YYREEE (reference sequence). This CDR3 has 15 residues. CDR3 protein: CASSLKRGGAGELFF. The CDR3, as DNA: TGTGCCAGCAGCTTGAAGCGGGGGGGCGCCGGGGAGCTGTTTTTT.

The chain has TRBV7-9 and TRBJ1-2; no definite D call. V lost 2 bases and J 0 bases, leaving 7 bases between the germline ends. The germline gives CDR1 SEHNR, CDR2 FQNEAQ (reference sequence). This CDR3 is built from 14 residues. The CDR3: CASSLRGSNYGYTF. The DNA for the CDR3 is TGTGCCAGCAGCTTACGGGGTTCTAACTATGGCTACACCTTC.

The rearrangement joins TRBV3-1 (or the pseudogene TRBV3-2) to TRBJ2-2; 7 nucleotides agree with TRBD1. The CDR3 sequence is 16 residues long. CDR1 and CDR2 from the germline V gene are LGHDT and YNNKEL (reference sequence). V trimming: 4 bases; J trimming: 2 bases; junction bases outside the gene matches: 7. The CDR3 loop is CASSRNRQGNTGELFF. The DNA for the CDR3 is TGTGCCAGCAGCCGTAACCGACAGGGAAACACCGGGGAGCTGTTTTTT.

J is TRBJ1-3 and V is TRBV5-1; 11 bases fit TRBD1. The CDR3 loop spans 14 amino acids. CDR1 is SGHRS, CDR2 YFSETQ, per germline. The V gene end was trimmed by 4 bases and the J gene end by 6 bases; junction bases not matched to a gene: 3. The CDR3 sequence is CASSPDRGQNTIYF. The CDR3 nucleotides read TGCGCCAGCAGCCCGGACAGGGGGCAAAACACCATATATTTT.

The V call is TRBV6-6, the J call TRBJ2-7; D is possibly TRBD2 (6 bases). The germline V and J ends were trimmed by 8 bases and 3 bases, with 20 bases remaining between them. Per the germline V gene, CDR1 is MNHNY and CDR2 is SVGAGI (reference sequence). CDR3 length: 15 residues. The CDR3 loop reads CASQAGGKGVYEQYF. In DNA, the CDR3 is TGTGCCAGCCAGGCCGGGGGAAAAGGGGTCTACGAGCAGTACTTC.